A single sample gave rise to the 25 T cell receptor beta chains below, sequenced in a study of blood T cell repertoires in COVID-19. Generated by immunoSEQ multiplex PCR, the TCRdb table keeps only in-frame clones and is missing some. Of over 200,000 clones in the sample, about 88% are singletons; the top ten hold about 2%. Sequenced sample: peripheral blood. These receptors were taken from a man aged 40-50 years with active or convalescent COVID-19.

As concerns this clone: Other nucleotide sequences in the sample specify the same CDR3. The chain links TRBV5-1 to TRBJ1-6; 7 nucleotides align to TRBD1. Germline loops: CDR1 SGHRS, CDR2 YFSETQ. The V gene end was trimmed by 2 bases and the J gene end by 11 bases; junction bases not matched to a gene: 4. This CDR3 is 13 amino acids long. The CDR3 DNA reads TGCGCCAGCAGCTTTACAGGGGAAGCACCCCTCCACTTT. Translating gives CASSFTGEAPLHF.

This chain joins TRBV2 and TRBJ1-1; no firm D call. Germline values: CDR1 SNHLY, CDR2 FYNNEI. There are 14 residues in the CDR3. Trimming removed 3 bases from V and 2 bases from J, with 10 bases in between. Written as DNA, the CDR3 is TGTGCCAGCAGTGAGAGGGCGGGTAACACTGAAGCTTTCTTT. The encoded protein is CASSERAGNTEAFF.

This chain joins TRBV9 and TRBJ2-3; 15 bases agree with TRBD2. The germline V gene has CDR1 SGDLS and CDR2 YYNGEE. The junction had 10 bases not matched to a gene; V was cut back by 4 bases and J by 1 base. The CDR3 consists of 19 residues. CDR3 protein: CASSSSPGLAGGGTDTQYF. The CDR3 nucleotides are TGTGCCAGCAGCTCCTCGCCGGGACTAGCGGGAGGAGGCACAGATACGCAGTATTTT.

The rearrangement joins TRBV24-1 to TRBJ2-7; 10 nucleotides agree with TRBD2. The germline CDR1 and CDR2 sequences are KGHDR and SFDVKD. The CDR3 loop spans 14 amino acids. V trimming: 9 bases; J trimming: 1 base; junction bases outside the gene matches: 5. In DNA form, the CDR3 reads TGTGCCACCGTAAGCGGGAGGGTGTCCTACGAGCAGTACTTC. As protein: CATVSGRVSYEQYF.

The chain's CDR3 is CASGSEDSPLHF. CDR3 DNA sequence: TGTGCCAGCGGGAGTGAGGATTCACCCCTCCACTTT. The V call is TRBV28, the J call TRBJ1-6; D gene uncertain. The CDR3 length is 12 residues. Germline CDR1 reads MDHEN; CDR2 reads SYDVKM. V lost 8 bases, J lost 8 bases, and 10 bases lay in between.

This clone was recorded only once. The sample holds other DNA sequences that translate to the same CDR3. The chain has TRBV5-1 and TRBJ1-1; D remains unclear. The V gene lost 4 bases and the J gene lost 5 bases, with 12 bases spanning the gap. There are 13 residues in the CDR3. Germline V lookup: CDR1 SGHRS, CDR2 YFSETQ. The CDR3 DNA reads TGCGCCAGCAGCCTGGGCGGGCCGACTGAAGCTTTCTTT. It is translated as CASSLGGPTEAFF.

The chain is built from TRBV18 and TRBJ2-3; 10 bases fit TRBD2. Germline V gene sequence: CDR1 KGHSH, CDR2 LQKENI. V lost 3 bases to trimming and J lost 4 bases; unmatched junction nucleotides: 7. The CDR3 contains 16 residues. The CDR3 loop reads CASSPGGLAGADTQYF. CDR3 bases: TGTGCCAGCTCACCTGGTGGGCTAGCGGGAGCAGATACGCAGTATTTT.

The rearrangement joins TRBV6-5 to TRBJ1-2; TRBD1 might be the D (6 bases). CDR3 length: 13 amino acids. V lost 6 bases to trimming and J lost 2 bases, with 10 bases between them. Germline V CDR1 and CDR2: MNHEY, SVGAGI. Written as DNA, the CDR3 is TGTGCCAGCAGGAAGACAGGCAACTATGGCTACACCTTC. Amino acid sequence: CASRKTGNYGYTF.

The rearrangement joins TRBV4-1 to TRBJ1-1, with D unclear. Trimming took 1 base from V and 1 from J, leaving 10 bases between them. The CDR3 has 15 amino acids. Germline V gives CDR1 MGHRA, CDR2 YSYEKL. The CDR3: CASSQGAAPNTEAFF. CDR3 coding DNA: TGCGCCAGCAGCCAAGGGGCAGCCCCGAACACTGAAGCTTTCTTT.

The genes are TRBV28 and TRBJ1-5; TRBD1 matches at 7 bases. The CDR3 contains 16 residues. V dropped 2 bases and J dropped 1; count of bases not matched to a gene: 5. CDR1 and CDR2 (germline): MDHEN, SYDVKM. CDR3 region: CASSLITGVSNQPQHF. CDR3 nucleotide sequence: TGTGCCAGCAGTTTAATAACAGGGGTAAGCAATCAGCCCCAGCATTTT.

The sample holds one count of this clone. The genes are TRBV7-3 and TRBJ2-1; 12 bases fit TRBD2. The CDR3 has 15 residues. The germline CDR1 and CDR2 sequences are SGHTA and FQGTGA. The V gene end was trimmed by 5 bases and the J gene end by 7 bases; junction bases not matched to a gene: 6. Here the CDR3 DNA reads TGTGCCAGCAGCGCCCTAGCGGGAGGGCTTAATGAGCAGTTCTTC. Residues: CASSALAGGLNEQFF.

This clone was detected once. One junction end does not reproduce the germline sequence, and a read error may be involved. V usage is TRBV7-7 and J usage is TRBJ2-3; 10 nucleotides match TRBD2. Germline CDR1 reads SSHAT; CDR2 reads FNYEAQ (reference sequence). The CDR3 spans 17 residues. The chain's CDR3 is CASSPLLLAGDGDTQYF. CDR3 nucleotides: TGTGCTAGCAGCCCTTTACTCCTAGCGGGAGACGGAGATACGCAGTATTTT.

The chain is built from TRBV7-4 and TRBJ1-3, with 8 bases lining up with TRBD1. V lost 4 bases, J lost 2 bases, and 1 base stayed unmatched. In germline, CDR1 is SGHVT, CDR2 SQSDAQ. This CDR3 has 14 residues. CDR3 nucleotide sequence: TGTGCCAGCAGCTCGACAGGGGCTGGAAACACCATATATTTT. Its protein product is CASSSTGAGNTIYF.

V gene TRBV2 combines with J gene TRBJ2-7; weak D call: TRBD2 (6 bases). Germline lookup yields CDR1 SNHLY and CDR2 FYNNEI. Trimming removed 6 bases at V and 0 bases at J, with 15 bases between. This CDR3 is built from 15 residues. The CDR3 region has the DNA TGTGCCAGCAGCAACGACCCCGGGAGCTCCTACGAGCAGTACTTC. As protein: CASSNDPGSSYEQYF.

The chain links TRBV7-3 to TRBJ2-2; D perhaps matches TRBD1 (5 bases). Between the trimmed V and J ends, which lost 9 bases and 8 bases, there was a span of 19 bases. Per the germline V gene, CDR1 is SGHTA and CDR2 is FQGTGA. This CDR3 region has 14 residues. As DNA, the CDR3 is TGTGCCAGTCGGGCAGGGTCGGAGTCGGGGGAGCTGTTTTTT. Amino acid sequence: CASRAGSESGELFF.

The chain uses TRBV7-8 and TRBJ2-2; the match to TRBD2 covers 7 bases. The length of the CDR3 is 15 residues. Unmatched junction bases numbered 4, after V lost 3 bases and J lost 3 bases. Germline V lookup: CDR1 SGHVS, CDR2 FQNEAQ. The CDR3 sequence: CASSFFAGDTGELFF. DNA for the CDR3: TGTGCCAGCAGCTTTTTCGCGGGGGACACCGGGGAGCTGTTTTTT.

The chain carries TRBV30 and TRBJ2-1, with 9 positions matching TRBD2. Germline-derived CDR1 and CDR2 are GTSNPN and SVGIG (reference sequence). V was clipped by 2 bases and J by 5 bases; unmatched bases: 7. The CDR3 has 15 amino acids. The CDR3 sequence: CAWSRTTSGNNEQFF. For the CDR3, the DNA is TGTGCCTGGAGTAGAACGACTAGCGGCAACAATGAGCAGTTCTTC.

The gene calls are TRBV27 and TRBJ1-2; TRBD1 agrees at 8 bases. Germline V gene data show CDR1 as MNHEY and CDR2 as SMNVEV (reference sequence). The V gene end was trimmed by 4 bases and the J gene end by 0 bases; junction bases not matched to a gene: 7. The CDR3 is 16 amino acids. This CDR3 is CASSYFTGGTNYGYTF. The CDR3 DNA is TGTGCCAGCAGTTACTTCACAGGGGGTACTAACTATGGCTACACCTTC.

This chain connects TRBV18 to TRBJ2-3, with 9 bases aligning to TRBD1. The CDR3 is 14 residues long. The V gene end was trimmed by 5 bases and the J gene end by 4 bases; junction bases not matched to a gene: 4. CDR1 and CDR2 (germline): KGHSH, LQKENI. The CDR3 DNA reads TGTGCCAGCTCAACGCGACAGGGGGCAGATACGCAGTATTTT. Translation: CASSTRQGADTQYF.

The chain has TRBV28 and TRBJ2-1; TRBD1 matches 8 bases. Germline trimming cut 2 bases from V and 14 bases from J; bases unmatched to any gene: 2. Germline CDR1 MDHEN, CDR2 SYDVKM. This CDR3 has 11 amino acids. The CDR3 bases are TGTGCCAGCAGTTTAAAGGACAGGGAGTTCTTC. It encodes CASSLKDREFF.

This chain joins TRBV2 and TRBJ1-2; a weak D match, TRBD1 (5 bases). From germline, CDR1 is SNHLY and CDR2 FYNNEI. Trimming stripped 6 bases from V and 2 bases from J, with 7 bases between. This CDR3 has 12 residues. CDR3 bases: TGTGCCAGCAGCAGGGAAAACTATGGCTACACCTTC. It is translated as CASSRENYGYTF. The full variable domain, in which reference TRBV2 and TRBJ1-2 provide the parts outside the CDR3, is EPEVTQTPSHQVTQMGQEVILRCVPISNHLYFYWYRQILGQKVEFLVSFYNNEISEKSEIFDDQFSVERPDGSNFTLKIRSTKLEDSAMYFCASSRENYGYTFGSGTRLTVV.

CDR3: CASSSLQTSTEAFF. The CDR3 nucleotides read TGTGCCAGCAGCTCGTTGCAAACGAGCACTGAAGCTTTCTTT. The genes are TRBV11-2 and TRBJ1-1, with no clear D. CDR1 SGHAT and CDR2 FQNNGV come from the germline V gene. Trimming pared 4 bases from V and 4 bases from J, leaving 13 bases between. CDR3 length: 14 amino acids.

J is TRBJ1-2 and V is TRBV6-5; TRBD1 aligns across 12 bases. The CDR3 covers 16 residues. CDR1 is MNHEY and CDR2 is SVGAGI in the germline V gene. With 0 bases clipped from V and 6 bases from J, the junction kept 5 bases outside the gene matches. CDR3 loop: CASSYSGTGGDNGYTF. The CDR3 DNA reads TGTGCCAGCAGTTACTCCGGGACAGGGGGCGATAATGGCTACACCTTC.

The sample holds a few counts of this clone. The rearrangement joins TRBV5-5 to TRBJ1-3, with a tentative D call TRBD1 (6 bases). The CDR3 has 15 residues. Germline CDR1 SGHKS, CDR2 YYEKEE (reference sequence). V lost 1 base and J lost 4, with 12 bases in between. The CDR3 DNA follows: TGTGCCAGCAGCTTGTCAGGCAGGGGAGGAAACACCATATATTTT. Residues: CASSLSGRGGNTIYF.

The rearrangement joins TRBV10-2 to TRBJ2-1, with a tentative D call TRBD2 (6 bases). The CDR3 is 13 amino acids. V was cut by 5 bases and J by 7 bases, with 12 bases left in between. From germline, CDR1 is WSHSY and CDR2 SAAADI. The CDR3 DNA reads TGCGCCAGCAGTCTGACTAGGAGAAATGAGCAGTTCTTC. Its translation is CASSLTRRNEQFF.